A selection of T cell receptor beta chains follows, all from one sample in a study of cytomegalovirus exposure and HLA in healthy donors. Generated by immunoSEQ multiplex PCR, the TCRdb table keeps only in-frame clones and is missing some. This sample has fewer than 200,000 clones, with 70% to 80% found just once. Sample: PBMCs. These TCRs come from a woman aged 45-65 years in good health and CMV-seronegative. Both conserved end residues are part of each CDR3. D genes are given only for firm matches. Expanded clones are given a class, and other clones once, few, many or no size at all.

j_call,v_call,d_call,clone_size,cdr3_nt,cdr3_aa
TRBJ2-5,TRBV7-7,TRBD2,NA,TGTGCTAGCAGCTTGGGACTAGCGGGAGAGGGAGAGACCCAGTACTTC,CASSLGLAGEGETQYF
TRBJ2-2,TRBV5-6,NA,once,TGTGCCAGCAGCTGGACAGTCTCCGGGGAGCTGTTTTTT,CASSWTVSGELFF
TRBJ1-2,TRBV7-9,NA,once,TGTGCCATCCCACAACGGGGTAACTACACTAACTATGGCTACACCTTC,CAIPQRGNYTNYGYTF
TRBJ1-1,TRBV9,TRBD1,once,TGTGCCAGCAGCGTAGCTGGCCAGGGGGCATCCACTGAAGCTTTCTTT,CASSVAGQGASTEAFF
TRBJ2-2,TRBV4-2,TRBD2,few,TGTGCCAGCAGCCGCGGGACTAGCGGACCCACCGGGGAGCTGTTTTTT,CASSRGTSGPTGELFF
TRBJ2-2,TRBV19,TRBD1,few,TGTGCCAGTAGTACCCGGACAGGGGGAAACACCGGGGAGCTGTTTTTT,CASSTRTGGNTGELFF
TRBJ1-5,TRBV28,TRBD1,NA,TGTGCCAGCAATTTTGGGACAGGCAATCAGCCCCAGCATTTT,CASNFGTGNQPQHF
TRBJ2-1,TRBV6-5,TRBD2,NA,TGTGCCAGCAGTTATATAGCGGGAACCTATGAGCAGTTCTTC,CASSYIAGTYEQFF
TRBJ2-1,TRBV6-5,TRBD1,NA,TGTGCCAGCAACACACCAGGGGGCCCCAATGAGCAGTTCTTC,CASNTPGGPNEQFF
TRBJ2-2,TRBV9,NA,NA,TGTGCCAGCAGCGTTCTAGGAGCCACGAGCACCGGGGAGCTGTTTTTT,CASSVLGATSTGELFF
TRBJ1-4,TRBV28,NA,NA,TGTGCCAGCAGTTTGGAGGGTAATGAAAAACTGTTTTTT,CASSLEGNEKLFF